The 16 T cell receptor beta chains below were found in one sample sequenced in a study of human T cells and chemical hapten exposure. TCRdb independently ran MiXCR on the RACE reads; one entry per CDR3 protein. Of roughly 96,000 distinct CDR3 sequences in the sample, about 9.3% were seen once. Time point denoted: patch test 2, 6 weeks after DPC sensitization. Treatment of the sample: therapeutic diphenylcyclopropenone sensitization with weekly scalp DPC. The sequencing used whole blood, collected in connection with sensitization to the hapten diphenylcyclopropenone (DPC). These receptors originate from a woman in her thirties or forties with alopecia areata. Some clones in this sample may be carry-over from other donors' samples.

This clonotype was seen at least ten times. The chain employs TRBV6-6 and TRBJ2-2, with 7 bases aligning to TRBD2. The germline V gene has CDR1 MNHNY and CDR2 SVGAGI (reference sequence). V lost 6 bases to trimming and J lost 1 base; unmatched junction nucleotides: 2. The CDR3 has 14 amino acids. The CDR3 coding sequence is TGTGCCAGCAGGGCGGGAGAGAACACCGGGGAGCTGTTTTTT. Its translation: CASRAGENTGELFF.

The chain combines TRBV12-3 or TRBV12-4 with TRBJ2-1; the match to TRBD2 covers 9 bases. The CDR3 has 14 residues. With V trimmed by 7 bases and J by 3 bases, 4 bases remained unmatched. The CDR3 nucleotides read TGTGCCAGCACCGGGACTAGCAGCTACAATGAGCAGTTCTTC. Translated, it gives CASTGTSSYNEQFF.

The table lists this clonotype with a few counts. V is TRBV7-6 and J is TRBJ2-5; 8 nucleotides agree with TRBD2. CDR3 length: 15 amino acids. Germline V lookup: CDR1 SGHVS, CDR2 FNYEAQ. With 5 bases clipped from V and 5 bases from J, the junction kept 10 bases outside the gene matches. CDR3 loop: CASSPKAGARETQYF. The CDR3, as DNA: TGTGCCAGCAGCCCCAAAGCGGGAGCAAGGGAGACCCAGTACTTC.

This clonotype has only a few counts. Written as DNA, the CDR3 is TGTGCCAGCAGCTTAGCGCGGCCTCCAACCTACAATGAGCAGTTCTTC. Residues: CASSLARPPTYNEQFF. The chain recombines TRBV7-9 with TRBJ2-1, with D unclear. The length of the CDR3 is 16 residues. Looked up from germline, CDR1 is SEHNR and CDR2 is FQNEAQ (reference sequence). Between the trimmed V and J ends, which lost 0 bases and 2 bases, there was a span of 11 bases.

This clonotype showed up many times. The rearrangement joins TRBV10-3 to TRBJ1-1, with a weak D call TRBD1 (6 bases). The V gene's germline CDR1 is ENHRY and CDR2 SYGVKD. Trimming took 6 bases from V and 0 from J, leaving 14 bases between them. This CDR3 contains 15 residues. CDR3 protein: CAISETGPMNTEAFF. CDR3 nucleotide sequence: TGTGCCATCAGCGAGACAGGACCGATGAACACTGAAGCTTTCTTT.

This clonotype was found a few times. The V gene is TRBV10-3, the J gene TRBJ2-1; 8 bases are a match to TRBD2. The CDR3 runs 15 residues. Germline V gives CDR1 ENHRY, CDR2 SYGVKD. V trimming: 3 bases; J trimming: 6 bases; junction bases outside the gene matches: 7. CDR3: CAISESAGVINEQFF. The CDR3 bases are TGTGCCATCAGTGAATCAGCGGGAGTCATCAATGAGCAGTTCTTC.

The sample holds a few counts of this clonotype. The chain recombines TRBV13 with TRBJ2-7, with D uncertain. This CDR3 region has 15 residues. Looked up from germline, CDR1 is PRHDT and CDR2 is FYEKMQ (reference sequence). V was clipped by 5 bases and J by 1 base, with 15 bases between them. The CDR3 DNA reads as TGTGCCAGCAGCCCGGCCCCCGGCAGATCCTACGAGCAGTACTTC. Its translation is CASSPAPGRSYEQYF. The whole variable domain, remainder taken from reference TRBV13 and TRBJ2-7, is AAGVIQSPRHLIKEKRETATLKCYPIPRHDTVYWYQQGPGQDPQFLISFYEKMQSDKGSIPDRFSAQQFSDYHSELNMSSLELGDSALYFCASSPAPGRSYEQYFGPGTRLTVT.

This clonotype was found a few times. The genes are TRBV28 and TRBJ2-3, with 7 nucleotides matching TRBD1. The CDR3 is made up of 13 amino acids. V shed 7 bases, J shed 5 bases, and the junction held 6 bases outside the gene matches. Germline CDR1 reads MDHEN; CDR2 reads SYDVKM. The CDR3 loop reads CASTKGAEDTQYF. As DNA, the CDR3 is TGTGCCAGCACCAAGGGGGCGGAAGATACGCAGTATTTT. Looking up the rest from reference TRBV28 and TRBJ2-3 gives the full variable domain: DVKVTQSSRYLVKRTGEKVFLECVQDMDHENMFWYRQDPGLGLRLIYFSYDVKMKEKGDIPEGYSVSREKKERFSLILESASTNQTSMYLCASTKGAEDTQYFGPGTRLTVL.

This clonotype was observed a few times. The chain couples TRBV28 to TRBJ2-7; D is unresolved. Germline lookup yields CDR1 MDHEN and CDR2 SYDVKM. The CDR3 has 13 residues. Trimming removed 10 bases from V and 2 bases from J, with 15 bases in between. Written as DNA, the CDR3 is TGTGCCATCACCAGACCTTCTACCTACGAGCAGTACTTC. Its protein is CAITRPSTYEQYF.

This clonotype has a handful of counts. The CDR3 loop reads CASRFGGTGELFF. The DNA for the CDR3 is TGTGCCAGCAGATTCGGGGGCACCGGGGAGCTGTTTTTT. The chain couples TRBV7-2 to TRBJ2-2; TRBD2 might be the D (6 bases). CDR1 SGHTA and CDR2 FQGNSA come from the germline V gene. V dropped 6 bases and J dropped 4 bases, with 9 bases sitting between them. This CDR3 region has 13 residues.

This clonotype came up a few times. J is TRBJ2-3 and V is TRBV14; the D gene could be TRBD1 or TRBD2 (5 bases each). The V end lost 2 bases, the J end lost 7 bases, and 13 bases lay between the germline ends. CDR3 length equals 14 residues. Germline V gene sequence: CDR1 SGHDN, CDR2 FVKESK. CDR3: CASSQSSGTYTQYF. The CDR3 coding sequence is TGTGCCAGCAGCCAATCATCCGGGACCTATACGCAGTATTTT.

This clonotype was found a few times. V is TRBV4-3 and J is TRBJ2-7; 8 bases map to TRBD1. J lost 3 bases, V lost 4 bases, and 8 bases had no gene match. The V gene's germline CDR1 is LGHNA and CDR2 YSLEER. The CDR3 is made up of 15 amino acids. CDR3 bases: TGCGCCAGCAGCCGCTCAGGGGGCTCGCACTACGAGCAGTACTTC. It yields the protein CASSRSGGSHYEQYF.

This sequence joins TRBV20-1 and TRBJ2-7, with D perhaps matching TRBD2 (6 bases). The CDR3 is 11 residues long. Germline V gene sequence: CDR1 DFQATT, CDR2 SNEGSKA (reference sequence). Trimming took off 6 bases at V and 7 bases at J, with 13 bases between the two ends. The CDR3 reads CSAPPAGEQYF. The CDR3 nucleotides are TGCAGTGCGCCCCCGGCGGGGGAGCAGTACTTC.

This chain links TRBV3-1 with TRBJ1-5; D uncertain. This CDR3 has 15 residues. Trimming left V 4 bases short and J 7 bases short, with 17 bases between. Germline CDR1 is LGHDT and CDR2 is YNNKEL (reference sequence). DNA of the CDR3: TGTGCCAGCAGCCTCGAGGGAGAGGGAGGGCAGCCCCAGCATTTT. Protein: CASSLEGEGGQPQHF.

In its sample, this clonotype was seen many times. V and J are TRBV21-1 and TRBJ2-3; no check of the table's D call, TRBD2, against the DNA was made. TRBV21-1 is flagged as a pseudogene. The CDR3 has 18 residues. CDR3: CASSNLAGASSGTDTQYF. DNA for the CDR3: TGTGCCAGCAGCAACCTAGCGGGAGCCTCCTCCGGCACAGATACGCAGTATTTT.

The gene calls are TRBV7-6 and TRBJ2-3, with TRBD1 as a possible D gene (6 bases). Deletions cut 5 bases from V and 2 bases from J, with 17 bases between. CDR3 length: 16 amino acids. Per germline, CDR1 SGHVS and CDR2 FNYEAQ. In nucleotides, the CDR3 is TGTGCCAGCAGCCCGGACAGTTTCTTATCCACAGATACGCAGTATTTT. Protein: CASSPDSFLSTDTQYF.